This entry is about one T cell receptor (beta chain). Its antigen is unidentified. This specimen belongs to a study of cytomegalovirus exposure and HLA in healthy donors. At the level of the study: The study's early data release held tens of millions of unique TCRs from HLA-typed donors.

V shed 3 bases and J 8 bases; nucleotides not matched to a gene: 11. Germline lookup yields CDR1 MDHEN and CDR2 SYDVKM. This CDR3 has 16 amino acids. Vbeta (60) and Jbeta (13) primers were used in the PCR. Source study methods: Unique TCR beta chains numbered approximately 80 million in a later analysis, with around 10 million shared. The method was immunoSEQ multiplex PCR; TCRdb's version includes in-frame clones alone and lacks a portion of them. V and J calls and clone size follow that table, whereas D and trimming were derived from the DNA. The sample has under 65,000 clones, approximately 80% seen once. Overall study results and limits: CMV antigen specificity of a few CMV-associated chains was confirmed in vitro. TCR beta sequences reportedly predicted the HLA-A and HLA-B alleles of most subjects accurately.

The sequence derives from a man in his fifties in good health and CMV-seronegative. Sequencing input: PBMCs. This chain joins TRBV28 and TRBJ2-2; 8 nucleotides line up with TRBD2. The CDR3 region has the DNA TGTGCCAGCAGTTTGGGCGGGGGGCCCCTAAGGGGGGAGCTGTTTTTT. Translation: CASSLGGGPLRGELFF.